One sample yielded the 18 T cell receptor beta chains listed below, sequenced in a study of early T cells in non-severe SARS-CoV-2 infection. TCRdb redid the calling of the 5' RACE reads with MiXCR, one entry per CDR3 protein. The sample has 29,000 or so distinct CDR3 sequences, roughly 4.5% seen once. The sequenced sample was whole blood. The receptors derive from an adult who was a healthcare worker with PCR-confirmed SARS-CoV-2 infection or an uninfected control (not recorded which).

This clonotype was counted at least ten times. The junction differs from germline at one of its ends, possibly a read error. The genes are TRBV7-7 and TRBJ2-5; possibly TRBD1 or TRBD2 for D (5 bases each). Germline V gene sequence: CDR1 SSHAT, CDR2 FNYEAQ (reference sequence). This CDR3 has 14 residues. In DNA, the CDR3 is TGTGCTAGCAGCCCGCGTGGGGGTGAAGAGACCCAGTACTTC. Its protein product is CASSPRGGEETQYF.

There are many counts of this clonotype. V is TRBV5-1 and J is TRBJ2-2; D uncertain. The V gene's germline CDR1 is SGHRS and CDR2 YFSETQ. The CDR3 loop spans 15 amino acids. The ends were cut back, 4 bases at V and 1 base at J, with 11 bases in the middle. CDR3 nucleotide sequence: TGCGCCAGCAGCCTAGATGTGAGGAACACCGGGGAGCTGTTTTTT. Amino acid sequence: CASSLDVRNTGELFF.

This clonotype was detected only a few times. V is TRBV19 and J is TRBJ2-7, with 9 bases matching TRBD1. J lost 5 bases, V lost 7 bases, and 9 bases had no gene match. This CDR3 region has 14 residues. The V gene's germline CDR1 is LNHDA and CDR2 SQIVND (reference sequence). The CDR3 nucleotides read TGTGCCAGTACCCGGGGACAGGGTGTCGACGAGCAGTACTTC. Translating it yields CASTRGQGVDEQYF.

The chain combines TRBV7-3 with TRBJ2-3; 10 nucleotides align to TRBD1. Germline CDR1 and CDR2: SGHTA and FQGTGA. This CDR3 is built from 15 residues. The junction had 2 bases not matched to a gene; V was cut back by 3 bases and J by 2 bases. The CDR3 sequence: CASSLTGGVTDTQYF. The CDR3 DNA reads as TGTGCCAGCAGCTTGACAGGGGGCGTCACAGATACGCAGTATTTT.

The J gene is TRBJ1-2, the V gene TRBV15; the D gene is possibly TRBD1 (6 bases). Germline loops: CDR1 LNHNV, CDR2 YYDKDF (reference sequence). This CDR3 has 14 residues. Trimming removed 1 base from V and 7 bases from J, with 13 bases in between. In DNA, the CDR3 is TGTGCCACCAGCAGAGGTCGGGGGCACGGTGGCTACACCTTC. This gives the protein CATSRGRGHGGYTF.

Many counts were recorded for this clonotype. V is TRBV19 and J is TRBJ2-5; 14 positions agree with TRBD2. V was clipped by 5 bases and J by 5 bases; unmatched bases: 7. Looked up from germline, CDR1 is LNHDA and CDR2 is SQIVND (reference sequence). This CDR3 has 16 amino acids. In DNA form, the CDR3 reads TGTGCCAGTAGTCCGGGACTAGCGGGGGATCTGGAGACCCAGTACTTC. It codes for CASSPGLAGDLETQYF.

This clonotype was seen only a few times. The chain combines TRBV4-3 with TRBJ2-1; no clear D. The germline V gene has CDR1 LGHNA and CDR2 YSLEER. The length of the CDR3 is 12 residues. V lost 1 base to trimming and J lost 11 bases, with 9 bases between them. In nucleotides, the CDR3 is TGCGCCAGCAGCCAAGGGCGGTCTAAGCAGTTCTTC. Its protein is CASSQGRSKQFF.

This clonotype was recorded many times. Written as DNA, the CDR3 is TGTGCCACCAGTGATCTAGGCGGACGTCGAGATGGCTACACCTTC. Encoded protein: CATSDLGGRRDGYTF. The chain combines TRBV24-1 with TRBJ1-2; D gene uncertain. Trimming took 3 bases from V and 6 from J, leaving 16 bases between them. This CDR3 has 15 amino acids. The germline CDR1 and CDR2 sequences are KGHDR and SFDVKD.

This clonotype was recorded many times. The chain uses TRBV6-2 or TRBV6-3 and TRBJ2-3; 9 bases map to TRBD2. Germline V gives CDR1 MNHEY, CDR2 SVGEGT. The trim removed 6 bases at V and 3 bases at J, leaving 4 bases unmatched. The CDR3 contains 14 residues. CDR3 coding DNA: TGTGCCAGCAGCCTAGCGGGGACAACAGATACGCAGTATTTT. Translating it yields CASSLAGTTDTQYF.

Judged by abundance, this clonotype is medium-sized. The chain is built from TRBV7-2 and TRBJ2-1; D ambiguous. CDR1 is SGHTA, CDR2 FQGNSA, per germline. V was pared by 1 base and J by 3 bases, with 7 bases between. This CDR3 is built from 14 residues. The CDR3 DNA reads TGTGCCAGCAGCTTAGGGCAGAACTACAATGAGCAGTTCTTC. It yields the protein CASSLGQNYNEQFF.

Ten or more counts support this clonotype. The chain employs TRBV4-1 and TRBJ2-5, with 10 bases that match TRBD2. Looked up from germline, CDR1 is MGHRA and CDR2 is YSYEKL. The V segment lost 0 bases and the J segment 3 bases; nucleotides outside the gene matches: 4. This CDR3 has 16 residues. This CDR3 is CASSQDILAGEETQYF. CDR3 coding DNA: TGCGCCAGCAGCCAAGATATCCTAGCGGGGGAAGAGACCCAGTACTTC.

This clonotype was recorded at least ten times. The chain couples TRBV29-1 to TRBJ2-3; 7 bases are a match to TRBD1. Germline CDR1 reads SQVTM; CDR2 reads ANQGSEA. V dropped 3 bases and J dropped 2; count of bases not matched to a gene: 5. The length of the CDR3 is 14 residues. The CDR3 reads CSVDQGDHTDTQYF. The CDR3 DNA reads as TGCAGCGTTGATCAGGGGGACCACACAGATACGCAGTATTTT.

With regard to this clonotype: This may be a read error: a much more frequent sequence differs by one nucleotide. The CDR3: CRVPRQGADEQFF. CDR3 DNA: TGCAGAGTACCCCGACAGGGGGCAGATGAGCAGTTCTTC. The chain employs TRBV29-1 and TRBJ2-1, with 10 positions matching TRBD1. This CDR3 is 13 amino acids long. Germline V gene sequence: CDR1 SQVTM, CDR2 ANQGSEA.

This clonotype was detected many times. V usage is TRBV5-1 and J usage is TRBJ1-2, with 7 bases that match TRBD1. This CDR3 has 15 amino acids. Germline V gene sequence: CDR1 SGHRS, CDR2 YFSETQ. With 4 bases clipped from V and 6 bases from J, the junction kept 12 bases outside the gene matches. In nucleotides, the CDR3 is TGCGCCAGCAGCCCCTGGGGCAGGGGGTCGGATGGCTACACCTTC. Translating it yields CASSPWGRGSDGYTF.

This clonotype appeared a few times. The CDR3 DNA reads as TGTGCCAGCAGTGGGACAGGGGAGACCGGGGAGCTGTTTTTT. It codes for CASSGTGETGELFF. The chain is built from TRBV2 and TRBJ2-2, with TRBD1 matching over 9 bases. The CDR3 is 14 residues long. Germline V lookup: CDR1 SNHLY, CDR2 FYNNEI. V gave up 4 bases and J gave up 5 bases; unmatched junction bases: 2.

This clonotype was seen ten or more times. This chain links TRBV4-1 with TRBJ1-5, with 9 bases that match TRBD1. V lost 2 bases to trimming and J lost 3 bases; unmatched junction nucleotides: 2. There are 15 residues in the CDR3. Germline assignment: CDR1 MGHRA and CDR2 YSYEKL. The CDR3 coding sequence is TGCGCCAGCAGCCAATGGGACAGGGCCAATCAGCCCCAGCATTTT. The encoded protein is CASSQWDRANQPQHF.

This clonotype was counted ten times or more. V usage is TRBV7-9 and J usage is TRBJ2-6, with D hard to call. Between the trimmed V and J ends, which lost 5 bases and 1 base, there was a span of 6 bases. Germline V gene data show CDR1 as SEHNR and CDR2 as FQNEAQ (reference sequence). The CDR3 totals 14 residues. CDR3 in amino acids: CASSDLSGANVLTF. The DNA for the CDR3 is TGTGCCAGCAGCGACTTATCTGGGGCCAACGTCCTGACTTTC.

As for this clonotype: It may be a read error: a sequence one base away is much more abundant. V usage is TRBV7-3 and J usage is TRBJ2-5, with TRBD2 matching 7 bases. The CDR3 runs 16 residues. Looked up from germline, CDR1 is SGHTA and CDR2 is FQGTGA. CDR3 sequence: CASGLAPSGSQETQYF. The CDR3 nucleotides read TGTGCCAGCGGCTTAGCGCCTAGCGGAAGCCAAGAGACCCAGTACTTC.